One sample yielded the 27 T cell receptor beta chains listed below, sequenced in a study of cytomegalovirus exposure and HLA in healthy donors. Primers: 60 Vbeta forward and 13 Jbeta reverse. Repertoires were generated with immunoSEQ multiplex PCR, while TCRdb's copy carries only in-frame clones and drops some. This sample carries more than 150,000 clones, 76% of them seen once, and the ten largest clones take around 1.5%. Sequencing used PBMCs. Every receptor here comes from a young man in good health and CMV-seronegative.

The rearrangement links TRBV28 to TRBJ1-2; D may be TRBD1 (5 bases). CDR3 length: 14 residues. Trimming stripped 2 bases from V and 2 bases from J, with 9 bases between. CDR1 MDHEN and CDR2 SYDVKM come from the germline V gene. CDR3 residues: CASSLLDRNYGYTF. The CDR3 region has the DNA TGTGCCAGCAGTTTACTTGACAGAAACTATGGCTACACCTTC.

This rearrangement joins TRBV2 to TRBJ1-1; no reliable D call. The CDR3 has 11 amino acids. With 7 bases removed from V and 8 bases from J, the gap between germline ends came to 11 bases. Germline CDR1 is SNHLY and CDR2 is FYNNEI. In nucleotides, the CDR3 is TGTGCCAGCATCCCAATAGTAGAAGCTTTCTTT. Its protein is CASIPIVEAFF.

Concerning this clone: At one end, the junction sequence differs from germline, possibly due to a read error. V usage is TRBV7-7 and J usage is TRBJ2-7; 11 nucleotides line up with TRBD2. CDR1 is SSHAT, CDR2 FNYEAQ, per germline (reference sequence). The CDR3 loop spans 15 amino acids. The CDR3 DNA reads TGTGCTAGCAGCGCCCTCCTAGCGGGAGGTGGCGAGCAGTACTTC. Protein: CASSALLAGGGEQYF.

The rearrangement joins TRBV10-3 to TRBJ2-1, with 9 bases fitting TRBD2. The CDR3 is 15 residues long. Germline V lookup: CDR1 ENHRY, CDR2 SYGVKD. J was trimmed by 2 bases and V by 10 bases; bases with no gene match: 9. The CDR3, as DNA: TGTGCCACCGGTAGCGGGAGACCCCCCTACAATGAGCAGTTCTTC. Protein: CATGSGRPPYNEQFF.

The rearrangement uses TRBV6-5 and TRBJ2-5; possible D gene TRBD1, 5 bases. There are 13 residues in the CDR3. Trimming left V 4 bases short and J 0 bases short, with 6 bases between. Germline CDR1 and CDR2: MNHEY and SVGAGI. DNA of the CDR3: TGTGCCAGCAGTTGGACATACCAAGAGACCCAGTACTTC. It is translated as CASSWTYQETQYF.

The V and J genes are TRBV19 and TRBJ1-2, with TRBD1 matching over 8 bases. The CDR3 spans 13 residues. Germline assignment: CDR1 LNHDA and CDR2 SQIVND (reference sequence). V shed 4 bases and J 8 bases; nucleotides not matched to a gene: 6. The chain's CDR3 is CASSRQGAWGYTF. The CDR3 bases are TGTGCCAGTAGTAGGCAGGGGGCGTGGGGCTACACCTTC.

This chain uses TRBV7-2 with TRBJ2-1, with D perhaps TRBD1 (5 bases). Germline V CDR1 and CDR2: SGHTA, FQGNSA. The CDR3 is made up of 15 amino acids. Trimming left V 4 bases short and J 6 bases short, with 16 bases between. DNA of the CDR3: TGTGCCAGCAGCTACCGGACCAGGGTCGGCAATGAGCAGTTCTTC. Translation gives CASSYRTRVGNEQFF.

The CDR3 region has the DNA TGTGCCAGCAGCGCACCCCGGCTAGCGGGAGCAATCAATGAGCAGTTCTTC. Its protein product is CASSAPRLAGAINEQFF. V is TRBV9 and J is TRBJ2-1; TRBD2 aligns across 10 bases. Trimming took 3 bases from V and 6 from J; bases not matched to a gene: 12. This CDR3 has 17 amino acids. Germline assignment: CDR1 SGDLS and CDR2 YYNGEE.

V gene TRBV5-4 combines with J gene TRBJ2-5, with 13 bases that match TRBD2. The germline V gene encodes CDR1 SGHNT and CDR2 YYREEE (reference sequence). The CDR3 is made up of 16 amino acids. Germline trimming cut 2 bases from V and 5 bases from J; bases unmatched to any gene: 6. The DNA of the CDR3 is TGTGCCAGCAGCTTCGGACTAGCGGGAGTTGGGGAGACCCAGTACTTC. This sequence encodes CASSFGLAGVGETQYF.

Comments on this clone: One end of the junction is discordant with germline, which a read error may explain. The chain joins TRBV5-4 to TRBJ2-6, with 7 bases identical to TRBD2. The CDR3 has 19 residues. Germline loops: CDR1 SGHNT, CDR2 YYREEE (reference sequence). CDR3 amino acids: CASSSPRVLDESGASVLTF. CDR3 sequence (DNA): TGTGCCAGCAGCTCACCCCGCGTATTAGACGAGAGCGGGGCCAGCGTCCTGACTTTC.

CDR3 region: CASRIWTGIQETQYF. CDR3 nucleotides: TGCGCCAGCAGGATCTGGACAGGGATCCAAGAGACCCAGTACTTC. This chain joins TRBV5-1 and TRBJ2-5; 8 positions agree with TRBD1. Germline V lookup: CDR1 SGHRS, CDR2 YFSETQ. The V gene end was trimmed by 5 bases and the J gene end by 1 base; junction bases not matched to a gene: 7. The CDR3 is made up of 15 amino acids.

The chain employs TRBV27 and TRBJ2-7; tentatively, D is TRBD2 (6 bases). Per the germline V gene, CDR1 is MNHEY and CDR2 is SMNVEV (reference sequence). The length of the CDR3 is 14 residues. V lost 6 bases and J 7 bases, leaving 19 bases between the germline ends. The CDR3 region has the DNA TGTGCCAGCAGCCAAGGGACGGGAGCTTGGGAGCAGTACTTC. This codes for CASSQGTGAWEQYF.

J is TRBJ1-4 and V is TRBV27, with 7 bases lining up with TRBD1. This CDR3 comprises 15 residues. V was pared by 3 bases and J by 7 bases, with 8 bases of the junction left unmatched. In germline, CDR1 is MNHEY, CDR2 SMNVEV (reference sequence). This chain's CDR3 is CASSFNLGGGEKLFF. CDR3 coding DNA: TGTGCCAGCAGTTTTAATCTAGGGGGCGGTGAAAAACTGTTTTTT.

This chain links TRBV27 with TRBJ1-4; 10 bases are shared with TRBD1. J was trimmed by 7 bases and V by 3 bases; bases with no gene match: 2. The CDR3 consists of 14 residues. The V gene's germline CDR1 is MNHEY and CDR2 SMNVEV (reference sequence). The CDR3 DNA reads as TGTGCCAGCAGTTTCGGGACAGGGGTTGAAAAACTGTTTTTT. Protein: CASSFGTGVEKLFF.

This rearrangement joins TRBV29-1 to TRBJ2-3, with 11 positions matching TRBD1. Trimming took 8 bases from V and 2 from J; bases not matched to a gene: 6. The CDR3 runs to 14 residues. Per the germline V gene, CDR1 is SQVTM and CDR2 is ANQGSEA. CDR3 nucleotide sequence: TGCAGCATACGGGACAGGGGGTACACAGATACGCAGTATTTT. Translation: CSIRDRGYTDTQYF.

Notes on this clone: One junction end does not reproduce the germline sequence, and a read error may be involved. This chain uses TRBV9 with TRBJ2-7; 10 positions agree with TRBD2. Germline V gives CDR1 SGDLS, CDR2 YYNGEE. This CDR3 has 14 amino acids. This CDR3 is CACSVASGGYEQYF. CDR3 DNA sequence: TGTGCCTGCAGCGTAGCTAGCGGGGGTTACGAGCAGTACTTC.

As DNA, the CDR3 is TGTGCCAGCAGCTTAGGCGGGAGGGCCTACGAGCAGTACTTC. Translating it yields CASSLGGRAYEQYF. J is TRBJ2-7 and V is TRBV7-2; 9 bases align to TRBD2. Germline V lookup: CDR1 SGHTA, CDR2 FQGNSA. Trimming removed 1 base from V and 2 bases from J; junction bases left unmatched: 0. The CDR3 is 14 residues long.

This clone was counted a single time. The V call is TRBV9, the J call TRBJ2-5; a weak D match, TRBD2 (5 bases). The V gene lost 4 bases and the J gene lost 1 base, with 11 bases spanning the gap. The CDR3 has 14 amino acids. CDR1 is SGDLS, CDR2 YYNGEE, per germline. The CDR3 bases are TGTGCCAGCAGCTCCGAGGGTAGCCAAGAGACCCAGTACTTC. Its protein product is CASSSEGSQETQYF.

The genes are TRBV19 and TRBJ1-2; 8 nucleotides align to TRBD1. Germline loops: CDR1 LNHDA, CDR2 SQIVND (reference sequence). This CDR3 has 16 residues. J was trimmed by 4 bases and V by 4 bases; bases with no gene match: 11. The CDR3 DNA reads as TGTGCCAGTAGTAACAGGGGGGCAGCCCCTATCTATGGCTACACCTTC. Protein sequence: CASSNRGAAPIYGYTF. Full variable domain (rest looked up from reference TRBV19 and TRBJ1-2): DGGITQSPKYLFRKEGQNVTLSCEQNLNHDAMYWYRQDPGQGLRLIYYSQIVNDFQKGDIAEGYSVSREKKESFPLTVTSAQKNPTAFYLCASSNRGAAPIYGYTFGSGTRLTVV.

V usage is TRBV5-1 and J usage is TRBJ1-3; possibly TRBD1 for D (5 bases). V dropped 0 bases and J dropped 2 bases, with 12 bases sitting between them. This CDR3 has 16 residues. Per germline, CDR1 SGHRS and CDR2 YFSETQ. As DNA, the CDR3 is TGCGCCAGCAGCTTGGATCCCGGGACTGCTGGAAACACCATATATTTT. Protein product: CASSLDPGTAGNTIYF.

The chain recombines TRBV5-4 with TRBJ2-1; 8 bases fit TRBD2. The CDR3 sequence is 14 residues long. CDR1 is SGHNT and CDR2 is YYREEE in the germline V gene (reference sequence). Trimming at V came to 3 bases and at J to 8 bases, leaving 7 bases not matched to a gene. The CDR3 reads CASSSGIAGYEQFF. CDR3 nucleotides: TGTGCCAGCAGCTCCGGGATAGCGGGATATGAGCAGTTCTTC.

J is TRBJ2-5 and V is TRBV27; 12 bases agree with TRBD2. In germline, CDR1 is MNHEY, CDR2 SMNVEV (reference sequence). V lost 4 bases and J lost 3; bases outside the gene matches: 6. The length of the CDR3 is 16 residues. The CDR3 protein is CASSSLGLAGKETQYF. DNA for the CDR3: TGTGCCAGCAGTTCTCTGGGACTAGCGGGTAAAGAGACCCAGTACTTC.

Here the CDR3 reads CASSARDRAAAFF. The CDR3 nucleotides are TGTGCCAGTAGTGCAAGGGACAGGGCTGCAGCTTTCTTT. The chain couples TRBV19 to TRBJ1-1, with TRBD1 matching 9 bases. CDR3 length equals 13 residues. V lost 5 bases and J lost 10; bases outside the gene matches: 8. Germline CDR1 reads LNHDA; CDR2 reads SQIVND (reference sequence).

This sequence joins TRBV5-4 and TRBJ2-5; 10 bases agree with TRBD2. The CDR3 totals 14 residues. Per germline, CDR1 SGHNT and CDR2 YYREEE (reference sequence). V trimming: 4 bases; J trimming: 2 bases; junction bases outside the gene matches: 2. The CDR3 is CASSRTSGQETQYF. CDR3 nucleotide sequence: TGTGCCAGCAGCAGGACTAGCGGTCAAGAGACCCAGTACTTC.

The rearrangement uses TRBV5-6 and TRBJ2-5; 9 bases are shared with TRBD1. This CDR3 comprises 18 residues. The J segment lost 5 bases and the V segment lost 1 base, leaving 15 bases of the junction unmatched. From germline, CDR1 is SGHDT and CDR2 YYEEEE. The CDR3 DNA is TGTGCCAGCAGCTTGAGGATGGGACAGGGCACCCGTCGGGAGACCCAGTACTTC. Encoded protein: CASSLRMGQGTRRETQYF.

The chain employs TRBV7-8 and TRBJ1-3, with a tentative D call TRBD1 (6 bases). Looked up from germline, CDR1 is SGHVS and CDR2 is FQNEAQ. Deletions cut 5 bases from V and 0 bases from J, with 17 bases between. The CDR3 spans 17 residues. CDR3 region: CASSLGQFFASGNTIYF. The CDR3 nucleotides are TGTGCCAGCAGCCTTGGACAGTTCTTCGCCTCTGGAAACACCATATATTTT.

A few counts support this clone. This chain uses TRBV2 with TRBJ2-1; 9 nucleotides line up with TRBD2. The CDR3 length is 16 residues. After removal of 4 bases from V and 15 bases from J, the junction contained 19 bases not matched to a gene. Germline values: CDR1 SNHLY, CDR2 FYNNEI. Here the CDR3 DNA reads TGTGCCAGCAGTGCCCTCGGAGCGGGAGGCCAACGTGGATTGTTCTTC. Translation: CASSALGAGGQRGLFF.